Listed below are T cell receptor beta chains from one sample, sequenced in a study of T cells in Graves' hyperthyroidism and ophthalmopathy. TCRdb recomputed calls from the multiplex PCR reads with MiXCR, one row per CDR3 protein. The sample contains approximately 690,000 distinct CDR3 sequences, more than 12% of which appear only once. Sequenced material: blood. These TCRs come from a woman aged 50 to 65 with Graves' ophthalmopathy. Both conserved end residues are part of each CDR3. Each record gives: J gene, clone size, D gene, V gene, CDR3 DNA, CDR3 protein. A D gene is named only where the DNA matches it firmly. The size field is filled for only some rows; it gives once, few, many or a size class.

TRBJ1-1,many,-,TRBV27,TGTGCCAGCAGTTTCGTACGTGACACTGAAGCTTTCTTT,CASSFVRDTEAFF
TRBJ2-2,few,TRBD2,TRBV15,TGTGCCACCTCGGGACTAGCGGGAGGGCCGAACACCGGGGAGCTGTTTTTT,CATSGLAGGPNTGELFF
TRBJ2-1,many,-,TRBV28,TGTGCCAGCAGTTTGTGGCAGGGCCTGGGGGAACCTATCTTC,CASSLWQGLGEPIF
TRBJ1-1,many,-,TRBV12-3/TRBV12-4,TGTGCCAGCAGTTTAGAGCTTTTAGGGACTGAAGCTTTCTTT,CASSLELLGTEAFF
TRBJ2-7,many,-,TRBV28,TGTGCCAGCAGTTACCCCAGGGAATTCCCCTACGAGCAGTACTTC,CASSYPREFPYEQYF
TRBJ2-1,-,TRBD2,TRBV19,TGTGCCAGTAGCCCTACTAGCGGGATAGGAGCGTGGCAGTTCTTC,CASSPTSGIGAWQFF
TRBJ1-3,few,-,TRBV3-2,TGTGCCAGCAGCCAAGATCTCCAGGGTTCGGCTGGAAACACCATATATTTT,CASSQDLQGSAGNTIYF
TRBJ2-1,-,TRBD1,TRBV7-9,TGTGCCAGCTCAGACAGGGGAAGCTCCTACAATGAGCAGTTCTTC,CASSDRGSSYNEQFF
TRBJ2-7,-,-,TRBV9,TGTGCCAGCAGCGGAGGGGGGGGCAACTCCTACGAGCAGTACTTC,CASSGGGGNSYEQYF
TRBJ2-3,many,-,TRBV2,TGTGCCAGCAGTGGATTAGCGGACCTAAGCACAGATACGCAGTATTTT,CASSGLADLSTDTQYF
TRBJ1-1,many,-,TRBV6-1,TGTGCCAGCAGTAACCCGGGACTCCGGAACACTGAAGCTTTCTTT,CASSNPGLRNTEAFF
TRBJ2-6,many,-,TRBV7-8,TGTGCCAGCACCGTATGGACCGGACGCTCTGGGGCCAACGTCCTGACTTTC,CASTVWTGRSGANVLTF
TRBJ2-1,many,TRBD2,TRBV20-1,TGCAGTGCTAGATCCGGGACTAGCGGGCCCTACATCAATGAGCAGTTCTTC,CSARSGTSGPYINEQFF
TRBJ2-1,-,-,TRBV14,TGTGCCAGCAGCCAGTTTCTAGGGGTATTGGGGAACAATGAGCAGTTCTTC,CASSQFLGVLGNNEQFF
TRBJ1-5,many,-,TRBV27,TGTGCCAGCAGTTTAGTCACGGGGCGGAATCAGCCCCAGCATTTT,CASSLVTGRNQPQHF
TRBJ1-2,-,TRBD1,TRBV18,TGTGCCAGCTCACCCGCGCAGGGGGAATGGTGGGGCTACACCTTC,CASSPAQGEWWGYTF
TRBJ2-1,many,-,TRBV28,TGTGCCAGCAGACCGCCTAGCATACAGCAATACAATGAGCAGTTCTTC,CASRPPSIQQYNEQFF
TRBJ1-5,few,-,TRBV20-1,TGCAGTGCTAGTTCGCAGGGTACCAATCAGCCCCAGCATTTT,CSASSQGTNQPQHF
TRBJ2-1,many,TRBD2,TRBV28,TGTGCCAGCAGTTTATTCGGGGGAGCGGGAGGGGGGTACAATGAGCAGTTCTTC,CASSLFGGAGGGYNEQFF
TRBJ2-1,many,TRBD2,TRBV11-1,TGTGCCAGCAGCTTACTTGCTAGCGGGACCAACAAATACAATGAGCAGTTCTTC,CASSLLASGTNKYNEQFF
TRBJ2-1,many,-,TRBV2,TGTGCCAGCATTGGTGGGCGGGACGAGCAGTTCTTC,CASIGGRDEQFF
TRBJ2-7,few,TRBD2,TRBV9,TGTGCCAGCAGCGTAGCTAGCGGAGGCAGTCAATCCTACGAGCAGTACTTC,CASSVASGGSQSYEQYF
TRBJ1-1,many,TRBD1,TRBV19,TGTGCCAGTAGTACCATTCGACAGGGTTTGTCTGAAGCTTTCTTT,CASSTIRQGLSEAFF
TRBJ2-7,few,TRBD2,TRBV4-2,TGTGCCAGCAGCCAAGATGGGACTAGCGCCTACGAGCAGTACTTC,CASSQDGTSAYEQYF
TRBJ2-1,many,-,TRBV30,TGTGCCTGGAGTGTAAGCCAGTACGGGCATGAGCAGTTCTTC,CAWSVSQYGHEQFF
TRBJ2-3,many,-,TRBV7-3,TGTGCCAGCAGCTTAACGGGGGAGAGTGGCGCGCAGTATTTT,CASSLTGESGAQYF
TRBJ2-7,-,-,TRBV12-3/TRBV12-4,TGTGCCAGCAGTTTTAATTACAGGCGCAAGGAGAAATCCTACGAGCAGTACTTC,CASSFNYRRKEKSYEQYF
TRBJ1-3,few,-,TRBV20-1,TGCAGTGCCCGGGGACAAAACTCTGGAAACACCATATATTTT,CSARGQNSGNTIYF
TRBJ2-5,many,-,TRBV29-1,TGCAGCGTTGGGGACCTCCAAGAGACCCAGTACTTC,CSVGDLQETQYF
TRBJ2-5,-,TRBD1,TRBV5-1,TGCGCCAGCAGGAACGCCGGGACAGGACAAGAGACCCAGTACTTC,CASRNAGTGQETQYF
TRBJ2-1,few,-,TRBV6-2/TRBV6-3,TGTGCCAGCAGCGACCTAACTAGGATCCGATACAATGAGCAGTTCTTC,CASSDLTRIRYNEQFF
TRBJ2-1,many,-,TRBV7-2,TGTGCCAGCAGCTTAGCGGCAGCGGTCTCCTACAATGAGCAGTTCTTC,CASSLAAAVSYNEQFF